This T cell receptor beta chain derives from a study of blood T cell repertoires in COVID-19. Method: immunoSEQ multiplex PCR; TCRdb's copy keeps in-frame clones and lacks some. The table includes just over 60,000 clones, 65% to 80% detected once. The V gene's germline CDR1 is SNHLY and CDR2 FYNNEI. Trimming at V came to 6 bases and at J to 3 bases, leaving 7 bases not matched to a gene. CDR3 length: 15 residues. The receptor comes from a man aged 60 to 75 with acute or convalescent COVID-19. This chain joins TRBV2 and TRBJ2-1; 8 bases are shared with TRBD2. The sequenced sample was peripheral blood. CDR3 amino acids: CASRALAGRYNEQFF. The CDR3 DNA follows: TGTGCCAGCAGAGCGCTAGCGGGCCGCTACAATGAGCAGTTCTTC. The entire variable domain, with the rest obtained from reference TRBV2 and TRBJ2-1, is as follows: EPEVTQTPSHQVTQMGQEVILRCVPISNHLYFYWYRQILGQKVEFLVSFYNNEISEKSEIFDDQFSVERPDGSNFTLKIRSTKLEDSAMYFCASRALAGRYNEQFFGPGTRLTVL.